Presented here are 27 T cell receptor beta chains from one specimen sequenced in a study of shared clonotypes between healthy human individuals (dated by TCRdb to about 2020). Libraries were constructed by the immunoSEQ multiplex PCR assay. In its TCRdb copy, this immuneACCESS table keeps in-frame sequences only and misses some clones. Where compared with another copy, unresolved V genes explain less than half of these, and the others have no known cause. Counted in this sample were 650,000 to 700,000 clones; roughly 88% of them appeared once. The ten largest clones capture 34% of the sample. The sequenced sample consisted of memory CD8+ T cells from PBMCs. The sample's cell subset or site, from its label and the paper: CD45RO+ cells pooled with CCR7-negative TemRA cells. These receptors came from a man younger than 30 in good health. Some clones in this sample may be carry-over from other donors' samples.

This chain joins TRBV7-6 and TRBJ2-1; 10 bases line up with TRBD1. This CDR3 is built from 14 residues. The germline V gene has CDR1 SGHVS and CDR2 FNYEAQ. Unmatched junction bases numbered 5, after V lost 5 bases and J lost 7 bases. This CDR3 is CASSQDRGWNEQFF. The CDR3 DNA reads TGTGCCAGCAGCCAGGACAGGGGGTGGAATGAGCAGTTCTTC.

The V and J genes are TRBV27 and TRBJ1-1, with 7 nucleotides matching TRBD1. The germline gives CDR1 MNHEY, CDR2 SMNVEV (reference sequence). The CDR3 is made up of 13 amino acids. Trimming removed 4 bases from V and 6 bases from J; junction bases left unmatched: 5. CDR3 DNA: TGTGCCAGCAGTTACCGGGACAGCCCTGAAGCTTTCTTT. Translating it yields CASSYRDSPEAFF.

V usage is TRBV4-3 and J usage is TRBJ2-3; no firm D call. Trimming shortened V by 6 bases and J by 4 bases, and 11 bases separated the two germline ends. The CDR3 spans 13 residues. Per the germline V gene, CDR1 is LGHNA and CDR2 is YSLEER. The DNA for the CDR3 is TGCGCCAGCAGACGGCCCCCCCCAGATACGCAGTATTTT. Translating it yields CASRRPPPDTQYF.

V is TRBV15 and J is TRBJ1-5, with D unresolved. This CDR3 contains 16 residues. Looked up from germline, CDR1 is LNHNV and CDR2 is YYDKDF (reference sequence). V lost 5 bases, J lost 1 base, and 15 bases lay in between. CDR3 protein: CATSPDWTESNQPQHF. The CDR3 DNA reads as TGTGCCACCAGCCCAGACTGGACGGAAAGCAATCAGCCCCAGCATTTT.

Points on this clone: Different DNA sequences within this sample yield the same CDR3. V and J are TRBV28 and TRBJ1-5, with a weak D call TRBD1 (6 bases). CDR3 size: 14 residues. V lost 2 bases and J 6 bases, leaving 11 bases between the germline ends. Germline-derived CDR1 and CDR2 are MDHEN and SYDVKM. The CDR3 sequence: CASSLRGAGQPQHF. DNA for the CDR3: TGTGCCAGCAGTTTAAGGGGGGCCGGTCAGCCCCAGCATTTT.

CDR3 in amino acids: CATSRVGESPLYGYTF. The CDR3 DNA follows: TGTGCCACCAGCAGAGTGGGGGAATCCCCCCTTTATGGCTACACCTTC. This chain joins TRBV15 and TRBJ1-2; a weak D match, TRBD1 (5 bases). CDR3 length equals 16 residues. The germline gives CDR1 LNHNV, CDR2 YYDKDF (reference sequence). Trimming removed 1 base from V and 5 bases from J, with 17 bases in between.

This CDR3 is CASGVSFNYGYTF. Written as DNA, the CDR3 is TGTGCCAGCGGGGTTTCGTTTAACTATGGCTACACCTTC. The chain uses TRBV9 and TRBJ1-2; unclear D gene. The V and J ends lost 7 bases and 1 base respectively, with 11 bases between them. CDR1 is SGDLS, CDR2 YYNGEE, per germline. This CDR3 has 13 residues.

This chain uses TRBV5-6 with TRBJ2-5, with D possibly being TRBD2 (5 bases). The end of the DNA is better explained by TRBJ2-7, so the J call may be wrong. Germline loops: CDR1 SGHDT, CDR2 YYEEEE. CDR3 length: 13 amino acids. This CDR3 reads CASSSGISYEQYF. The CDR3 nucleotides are TGTGCCAGCAGCTCCGGGATCTCCTACGAGCAGTACTTC.

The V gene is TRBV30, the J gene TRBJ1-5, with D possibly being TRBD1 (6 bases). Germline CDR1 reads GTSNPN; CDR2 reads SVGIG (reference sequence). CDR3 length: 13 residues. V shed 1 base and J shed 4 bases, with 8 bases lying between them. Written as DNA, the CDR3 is TGTGCCTGGAGTGAACAGGGAAATCAGCCCCAGCATTTT. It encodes CAWSEQGNQPQHF.

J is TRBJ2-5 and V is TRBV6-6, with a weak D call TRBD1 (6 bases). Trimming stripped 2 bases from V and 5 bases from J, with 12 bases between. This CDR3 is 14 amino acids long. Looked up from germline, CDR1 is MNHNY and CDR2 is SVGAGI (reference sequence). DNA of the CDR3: TGTGCCAGCAGTTACGCAGGGGTTGGGGAGACCCAGTACTTC. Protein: CASSYAGVGETQYF.

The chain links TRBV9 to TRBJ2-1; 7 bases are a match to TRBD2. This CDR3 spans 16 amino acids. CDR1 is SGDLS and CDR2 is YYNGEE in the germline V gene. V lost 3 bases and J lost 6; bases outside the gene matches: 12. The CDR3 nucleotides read TGTGCCAGCAGCGATTCGGGGAGGGCTAGCTCCAATGAGCAGTTCTTC. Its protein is CASSDSGRASSNEQFF.

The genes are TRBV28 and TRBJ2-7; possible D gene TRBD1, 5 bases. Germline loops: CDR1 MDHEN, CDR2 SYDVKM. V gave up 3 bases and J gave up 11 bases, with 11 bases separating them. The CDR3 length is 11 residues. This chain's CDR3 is CASSFIGREYF. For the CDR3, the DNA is TGTGCCAGCAGTTTTATCGGCAGGGAGTACTTC.

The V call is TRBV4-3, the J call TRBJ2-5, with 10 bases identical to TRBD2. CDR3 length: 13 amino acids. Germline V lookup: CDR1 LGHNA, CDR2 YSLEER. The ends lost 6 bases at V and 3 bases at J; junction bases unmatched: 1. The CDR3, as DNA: TGCGCCAGCAGTACTAGCGGGAAAGAGACCCAGTACTTC. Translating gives CASSTSGKETQYF.

This CDR3 is CAISGPTSGLNTGELFF. CDR3 DNA: TGTGCCATCAGTGGCCCTACTAGCGGTTTGAACACCGGGGAGCTGTTTTTT. V and J are TRBV10-3 and TRBJ2-2; 8 bases match TRBD2. CDR1 and CDR2 from the germline V gene are ENHRY and SYGVKD. This CDR3 has 17 amino acids. V trimming: 4 bases; J trimming: 1 base; junction bases outside the gene matches: 8.

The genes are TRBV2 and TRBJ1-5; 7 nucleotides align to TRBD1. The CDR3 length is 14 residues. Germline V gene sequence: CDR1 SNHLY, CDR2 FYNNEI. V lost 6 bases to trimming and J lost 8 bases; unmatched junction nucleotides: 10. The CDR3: CASSVLQGIEPQHF. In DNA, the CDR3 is TGTGCCAGCAGCGTACTACAGGGGATAGAGCCCCAGCATTTT.

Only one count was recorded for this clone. The CDR3 DNA reads TGTGCCAGCAGTCCCAAGGGAAGCTGGGCCACTGAAGCTTTCTTT. Translating it yields CASSPKGSWATEAFF. This chain joins TRBV27 and TRBJ1-1, with D unclear. The ends were cut back, 5 bases at V and 4 bases at J, with 17 bases in the middle. Germline V gene sequence: CDR1 MNHEY, CDR2 SMNVEV (reference sequence). This CDR3 contains 15 residues.

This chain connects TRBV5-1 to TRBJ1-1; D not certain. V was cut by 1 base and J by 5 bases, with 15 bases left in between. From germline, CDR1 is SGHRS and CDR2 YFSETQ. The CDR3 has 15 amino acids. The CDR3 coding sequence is TGCGCCAGCAGCTTGTCCCAGACAATGGGGACTGAAGCTTTCTTT. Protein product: CASSLSQTMGTEAFF.

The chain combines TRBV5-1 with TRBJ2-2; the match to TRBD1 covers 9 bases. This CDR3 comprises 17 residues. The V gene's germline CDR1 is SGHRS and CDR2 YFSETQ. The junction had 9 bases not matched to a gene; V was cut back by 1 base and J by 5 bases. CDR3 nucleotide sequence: TGCGCCAGCAGCTTGCGGGTCGGGACAGGGTATACCGGGGAGCTGTTTTTT. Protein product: CASSLRVGTGYTGELFF.

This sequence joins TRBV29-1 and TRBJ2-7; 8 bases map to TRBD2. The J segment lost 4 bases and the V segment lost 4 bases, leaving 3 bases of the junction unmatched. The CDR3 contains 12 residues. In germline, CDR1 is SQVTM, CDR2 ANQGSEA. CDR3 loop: CSVGGTSYEQYF. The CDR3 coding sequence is TGCAGCGTTGGGGGGACTAGTTACGAGCAGTACTTC.

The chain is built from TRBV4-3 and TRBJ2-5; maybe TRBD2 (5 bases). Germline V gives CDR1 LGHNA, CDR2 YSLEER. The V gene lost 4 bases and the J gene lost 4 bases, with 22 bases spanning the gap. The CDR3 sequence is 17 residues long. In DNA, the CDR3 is TGCGCCAGCAGCCCTCATGGGTCAGGCCTCCGGGGAGAGACCCAGTACTTC. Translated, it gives CASSPHGSGLRGETQYF.

The CDR3 DNA sequence: TGTGCCAGTAGTACGGGACTAGAGTTCGAGCAGTACTTC. Translating gives CASSTGLEFEQYF. J is TRBJ2-7 and V is TRBV19, with 8 bases identical to TRBD2. There are 13 residues in the CDR3. CDR1 and CDR2 (germline): LNHDA, SQIVND (reference sequence). The trim removed 4 bases at V and 6 bases at J, leaving 5 bases unmatched.

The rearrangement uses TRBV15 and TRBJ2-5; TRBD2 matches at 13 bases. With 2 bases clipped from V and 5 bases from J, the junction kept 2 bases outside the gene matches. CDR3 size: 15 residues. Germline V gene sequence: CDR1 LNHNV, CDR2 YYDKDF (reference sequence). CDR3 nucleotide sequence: TGTGCCACCAGCAGACAGACTAGCGGGAGGGAGACCCAGTACTTC. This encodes CATSRQTSGRETQYF.

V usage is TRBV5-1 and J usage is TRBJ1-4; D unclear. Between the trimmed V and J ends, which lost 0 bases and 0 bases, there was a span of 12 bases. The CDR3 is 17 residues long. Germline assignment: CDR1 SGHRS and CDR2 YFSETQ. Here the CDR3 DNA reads TGCGCCAGCAGCTTGGCCAGTCGGGTCGCAACTAATGAAAAACTGTTTTTT. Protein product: CASSLASRVATNEKLFF.

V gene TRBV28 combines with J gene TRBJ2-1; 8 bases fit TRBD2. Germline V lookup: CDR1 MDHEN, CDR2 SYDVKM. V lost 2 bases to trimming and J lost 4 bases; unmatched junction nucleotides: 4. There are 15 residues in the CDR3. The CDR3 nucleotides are TGTGCCAGCAGTTTACGGTCTAGCGGGTACAATGAGCAGTTCTTC. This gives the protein CASSLRSSGYNEQFF.

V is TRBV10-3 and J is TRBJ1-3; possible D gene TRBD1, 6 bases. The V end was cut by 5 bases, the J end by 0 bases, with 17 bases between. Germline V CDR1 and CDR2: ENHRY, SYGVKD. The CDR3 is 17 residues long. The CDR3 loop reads CAISPEEGDPSGNTIYF. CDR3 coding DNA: TGTGCCATCAGTCCCGAGGAGGGGGACCCCTCTGGAAACACCATATATTTT.

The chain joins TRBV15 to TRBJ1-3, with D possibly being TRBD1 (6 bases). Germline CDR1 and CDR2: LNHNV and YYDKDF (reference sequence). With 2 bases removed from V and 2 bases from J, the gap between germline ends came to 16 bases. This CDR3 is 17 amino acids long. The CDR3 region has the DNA TGTGCCACCAGCAGACAGAGGCAGGGGATGGCTGGAAACACCATATATTTT. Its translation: CATSRQRQGMAGNTIYF.

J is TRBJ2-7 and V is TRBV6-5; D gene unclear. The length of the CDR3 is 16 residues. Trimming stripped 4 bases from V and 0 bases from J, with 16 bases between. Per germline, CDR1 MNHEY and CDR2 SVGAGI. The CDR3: CASSSGDFYTSYEQYF. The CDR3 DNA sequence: TGTGCCAGCAGTTCCGGCGACTTCTATACCTCCTACGAGCAGTACTTC.